A selection of T cell receptor beta chains follows, all from one sample in a study of OX40 agonist ivuxolimab in advanced cancers. Profiled with immunoSEQ multiplex PCR; TCRdb holds only in-frame clones, not every one. The sample comprises 60,000 to 70,000 clones, around nine tenths of which are singletons, and roughly 0.29% rests with the top ten. The material was CD4+ or CD8+ T cells sorted from blood, obtained in a trial of the OX40 agonist ivuxolimab. The origin of the receptors is an adult with an advanced solid tumor such as melanoma, head and neck, liver or kidney cancer. The CDR3 runs from the conserved cysteine through the conserved F or W. The D gene is left open where the match is weak. Clone size is stated in some rows and not others, as once, few, many or a class when expanded.

size	V	J	length	D	DNA	CDR3
.	TRBV7-2	TRBJ2-7	20	.	TGTGCCAGCAGCTTAGCACCCGGGACACGTGGACGACTGAGCTCCTACGAGCAGTACTTC	CASSLAPGTRGRLSSYEQYF
.	TRBV11-2	TRBJ1-6	18	.	TGTGCCAGCAGCTTACCTGATGGGATAGCGGGAAATAATTCACCCCTCCACTTT	CASSLPDGIAGNNSPLHF
.	TRBV10-3	TRBJ2-2	18	TRBD2	TGTGCCATCAGTGAGTCGAGCGGGAGCGGCCGGGGCACCGGGGAGCTGTTTTTT	CAISESSGSGRGTGELFF
.	TRBV9	TRBJ2-3	14	.	TGTGCCAGCAGCGTAAACCAGTATGGAGATACGCAGTATTTT	CASSVNQYGDTQYF
.	TRBV7-8	TRBJ2-7	14	TRBD1	TGTGCCAGCAGCGCACCGGGACAGGGCTACGAGCAGTACTTC	CASSAPGQGYEQYF
.	TRBV10-1	TRBJ2-7	14	.	TGCGCCAGCAGTGACGGACGAGCAAGCGACGAGCAGTACTTC	CASSDGRASDEQYF
.	TRBV4-1	TRBJ1-1	14	.	TGCGCCAGCAGCCAACGGTATATGAACACTGAAGCTTTCTTT	CASSQRYMNTEAFF
few	TRBV11-3	TRBJ1-1	12	.	TGTGCCAGCAGCGCGGTCTGGCCTGAAGCTTTCTTT	CASSAVWPEAFF
.	TRBV7-9	TRBJ1-6	15	.	TGTGCCAGCAGCTTTTCCAACTCCTATAATTCACCCCTCCACTTT	CASSFSNSYNSPLHF
.	TRBV7-3	TRBJ2-3	15	TRBD2	TGTGCCAGCAGCTCGGGACTAGGGAACACAGATACGCAGTATTTT	CASSSGLGNTDTQYF
.	TRBV28	TRBJ1-2	19	TRBD1	TGTGCCAGCAGTTTATGGGTTTCAGGGGGCATGGCCACTAACTATGGCTACACCTTC	CASSLWVSGGMATNYGYTF
.	TRBV25-1	TRBJ2-3	14	TRBD2	TGTGCCAGTAGTGGAAGGGCGGGAGAGGGTACGCAGTATTTT	CASSGRAGEGTQYF
.	TRBV29-1	TRBJ2-3	15	TRBD1	TGCAGCGTTGAACCCCGGACAGGGGGCGTAGATACGCAGTATTTT	CSVEPRTGGVDTQYF
.	TRBV5-1	TRBJ1-2	14	TRBD1	TGCGCCAGCAGCTTGGCCTTCGGACAGGGGGGCTTTCACTTC	CASSLAFGQGGFHF
.	TRBV2	TRBJ2-3	15	TRBD2	TGTGCCAGCAGTGTGGCTAGCGGGAGGGCAGATACGCAGTATTTT	CASSVASGRADTQYF
.	TRBV5-1	TRBJ1-6	18	.	TGCGCCAGCAGCTTGTCAGGGCCGGCAAGCTCCTATAATTCACCCCTCCACTTT	CASSLSGPASSYNSPLHF
.	TRBV29-1	TRBJ2-5	14	TRBD1	TGCAGCGTTGCCCGACAGGGGGCAGGGGAGACCCAGTACTTC	CSVARQGAGETQYF
.	TRBV6-1	TRBJ1-1	14	.	TGTGCCAGCAGGGCGGACCCCATGAACACTGAAGCTTTCTTT	CASRADPMNTEAFF